These T cell receptor beta chains were read from a single sample in a study of blood T cell repertoires in COVID-19. TCRdb's copy holds only in-frame clones and misses some; the assay was immunoSEQ multiplex PCR. Of about 300,000 clones listed, around nine tenths were seen once; the top ten hold approximately 4.2%. The specimen sequenced was peripheral blood. The receptors were gathered from a man aged 40-49 years with acute or convalescent COVID-19. CDR3s include the opening cysteine and the closing phenylalanine or tryptophan. A D gene is named only where the DNA matches it firmly. Not every row has a clone size; where given, it reads once, few, many or a size class.

D,size,V,J,DNA,CDR3
-,-,TRBV30,TRBJ1-5,TGTGCCGCTTCAAAAGGGGCGGAAGGTCAGCCCCAGCATTTT,CAASKGAEGQPQHF
-,-,TRBV19,TRBJ2-7,TGTGCCAGTAGTAGCCGACAGAGCTCCTACGAGCAGTACTTC,CASSSRQSSYEQYF
TRBD1,-,TRBV7-2,TRBJ2-7,TGTGCCAGCAGCTTGGGGGGGACAGGGATCTACGAGCAGTACTTC,CASSLGGTGIYEQYF
TRBD2,-,TRBV29-1,TRBJ2-1,TGCAGCGGCGCCAAGAGAGCGGGGGTTCTCTACAATGAGCAGTTCTTC,CSGAKRAGVLYNEQFF
-,few,TRBV2,TRBJ1-1,TGTGCCAGCACGGGGAACACTGAAGCTTTCTTT,CASTGNTEAFF
TRBD1,-,TRBV29-1,TRBJ1-2,TGCAGCGTAGTCCGGACAGGGAACGTCTTGAGTGGCTACACCTTC,CSVVRTGNVLSGYTF
-,-,TRBV5-4,TRBJ2-2,TGTGCCAGCAGCCAAACAGGGAACACCGGGGAGCTGTTTTTT,CASSQTGNTGELFF
TRBD2,-,TRBV5-1,TRBJ2-1,TGCGCCAGCAGCTTCGCACTAGCGGTGATTAATGAGCAGTTCTTC,CASSFALAVINEQFF
TRBD1,-,TRBV3-1/TRBV3-2,TRBJ1-6,TGTGCCAGCAGCCCGCGGACAGGGGTTAGGGCACCCCTCCACTTT,CASSPRTGVRAPLHF
TRBD2,-,TRBV27,TRBJ2-7,TGTGCCAGCAGATGGGAGGGAAGCTCCTACGAGCAGTACTTC,CASRWEGSSYEQYF
-,-,TRBV6-6,TRBJ2-7,TGTGCCAGCAGCACCACCTGGGCCCTCGAGCAGTACTTC,CASSTTWALEQYF
-,once,TRBV7-6,TRBJ2-2,TGTGCCAGCAGCTTAGCAGGATCAGGGACCGGGGAGCTGTTTTTT,CASSLAGSGTGELFF
TRBD1,-,TRBV6-5,TRBJ1-3,TGTGCCAGCAGACGGGGACAGTCGGCTGGAAACACCATATATTTT,CASRRGQSAGNTIYF
TRBD1,-,TRBV30,TRBJ1-1,TGTGCCTGTTACAGGGGTGGGTACACTGAAGCTTTCTTT,CACYRGGYTEAFF
TRBD2,-,TRBV28,TRBJ2-7,TGTGCCAGCAGTTTAGGGGGGGAGCGGATTTACGAGCAGTACTTC,CASSLGGERIYEQYF
-,-,TRBV4-1,TRBJ1-1,TGCGCCAGCAGCCAAGCTCACAGGCAGGTTCGGACTGAAGCTTTCTTT,CASSQAHRQVRTEAFF
-,-,TRBV10-1,TRBJ1-1,TGCGCCAGCTCCGTCCGGACTGAAGCTTTCTTT,CASSVRTEAFF
-,-,TRBV4-1,TRBJ2-1,TGCGCCAGCAGCCAACGGGATGCGCAGTTCTTC,CASSQRDAQFF
-,-,TRBV5-6,TRBJ2-1,TGTGCCAGCAGCCTACGACTAGGGGGGGATGAGCAGTTCTTC,CASSLRLGGDEQFF
TRBD2,-,TRBV15,TRBJ2-3,TGTGCCACCAGCGGCCCCCAAGCGGGGGCAGATACGCAGTATTTT,CATSGPQAGADTQYF
-,-,TRBV5-1,TRBJ1-1,TGCGCCAGCAGCTTGGGAGGGAGTACCACTGAAGCTTTCTTT,CASSLGGSTTEAFF
-,-,TRBV9,TRBJ2-1,TGTGCCAGCAGCGTCGCAGGGGTATCCTACAATGAGCAGTTCTTC,CASSVAGVSYNEQFF
TRBD2,-,TRBV7-9,TRBJ2-1,TGTGCCAGCAGCCCCAACAGCGGGGGCGAGCAGTTCTTC,CASSPNSGGEQFF
-,-,TRBV30,TRBJ1-2,TGTGCCTGGAGTGTCTTCGGCGGGCAGGCATCCTATGGCTACACCTTC,CAWSVFGGQASYGYTF
TRBD2,once,TRBV6-5,TRBJ2-7,TGTGCCAGCAGTTACATCGGGTCGGGGGGGGCCTACGAGCAGTACTTC,CASSYIGSGGAYEQYF
TRBD1,-,TRBV19,TRBJ1-5,TGTGCCAGCACGGGACAGGGAAATCAGCCCCAGCATTTT,CASTGQGNQPQHF
-,-,TRBV5-6,TRBJ2-7,TGTGCCAGCAGCTTGGGAGTTTACGAGCAGTACTTC,CASSLGVYEQYF
TRBD1,-,TRBV5-8,TRBJ1-3,TGTGCCAGCAGCTCGGGACAGCCCTCTGGAAACACCATATATTTT,CASSSGQPSGNTIYF
TRBD1,-,TRBV11-2,TRBJ1-6,TGTGCCAGCAGGTACCGAGGGACAGGGTATTTTTCGCTCCACTTT,CASRYRGTGYFSLHF
TRBD1,once,TRBV4-1,TRBJ1-2,TGCGCCAGCAGCCAAGATCTGTTATCGGGACAGGGGTCCTATGGCTACACCTTC,CASSQDLLSGQGSYGYTF
-,-,TRBV25-1,TRBJ1-4,TGTGCCAGCAGTGAATCCCAGGGGATCGATGAAAAACTGTTTTTT,CASSESQGIDEKLFF
-,-,TRBV3-1/TRBV3-2,TRBJ1-5,TGTGCCAGCAGCCAAACTCTGGCAGGGGGCAATCAGCCCCAGCATTTT,CASSQTLAGGNQPQHF
-,-,TRBV4-1,TRBJ1-6,TGCGCCAGCAGCCAAGATGGAGGGGATCGGTCCTATAATTCACCCCTCCACTTT,CASSQDGGDRSYNSPLHF
TRBD2,-,TRBV4-2,TRBJ2-7,TGTGCCAGCAGCCAAGTGAGCGGGGGGGCTTACGAGCAGTACTTC,CASSQVSGGAYEQYF
-,-,TRBV15,TRBJ2-1,TGTGCCACCAGCAGAGATGGTAGGGGTGAGCAGTTCTTC,CATSRDGRGEQFF
TRBD1,-,TRBV30,TRBJ2-1,TGTGCCTTAGGGACAGATTCCTACAATGAGCAGTTCTTC,CALGTDSYNEQFF
-,-,TRBV12-3/TRBV12-4,TRBJ1-1,TGTGCCACCTCGGGAGAAGGGAACACTGAAGCTTTCTTT,CATSGEGNTEAFF
-,-,TRBV4-2,TRBJ1-2,TGTGCCAGCAGCCAAGCAGGGACTAACTATGGCTACACCTTC,CASSQAGTNYGYTF
TRBD1,-,TRBV18,TRBJ1-3,TGTGCCAGCTCACCCTCGGTTACGACAGGGATCGGTGGAAACACCATATATTTT,CASSPSVTTGIGGNTIYF
-,-,TRBV29-1,TRBJ2-2,TGCAGCGCTGGGCACGGCACCGGGGAGCTGTTTTTT,CSAGHGTGELFF
TRBD1,-,TRBV15,TRBJ2-4,TGTGCCACCAGCAGAGAGGGGGACAGCTCCTGGGTTCAGTACTTC,CATSREGDSSWVQYF
TRBD1,-,TRBV6-2/TRBV6-3,TRBJ2-7,TGTGCCAGCAGTTACGGGACAGGGGGCATGAACGAGCAGTACTTC,CASSYGTGGMNEQYF
-,-,TRBV30,TRBJ1-5,TGTGCCTGGAGTACTTTCCTTGATAGCAATCAGCCCCAGCATTTT,CAWSTFLDSNQPQHF